Sequencing of this T cell receptor beta chain was carried out in a study of T cells after yellow fever vaccination (dated 2019 in TCRdb). Notes on the research overall: The SMART-Seq v4 Ultra Low Input RNA kit was used to prepare libraries from fractions with low cell numbers. To track T-cell clones before and after primary and booster YFV17D yellow fever vaccination, bulk TCR alpha and beta repertoires were sequenced longitudinally. Two healthy male donors made up the cohort, one aged 18 to 30 years and the other aged 30 to 40 years. Blood was drawn at multiple timepoints before and after primary and secondary immunization, with bulk PBMC replicates and cell subsets isolated.

V is pruned by 3 bases and J by 7 bases, leaving 11 bases of the junction without a gene match. Reading from cysteine to phenylalanine, the CDR3 counts 17 amino acids. Only the CDR3 DNA is retained, 51 bases long and in frame from the first base. As encoded in the germline V gene, CDR1 is KGHDR while CDR2 is SFDVKD. In the paper's terms, the treatment or condition label means: live attenuated yellow fever vaccine strain. Two biological replicates of bulk PBMCs were collected at each blood-draw timepoint. PBMCs were isolated from peripheral blood using a standard Ficoll-Paque protocol. TriZol was used to extract RNA from bulk PBMCs, CD4 and CD8 fractions, and dextramer-positive and dextramer-negative fractions. TCR cDNA was synthesized by 5'RACE template switching, which introduced a universal primer site and unique molecular identifiers. Priming for cDNA synthesis came from both the TCR alpha and TCR beta constant segments. Library amplification involved two PCR steps, and the second step added sample barcodes and sequencing adapters. Libraries were sequenced on Illumina HiSeq 2500 (2x100 bp) or NovaSeq (2x150 bp). In the authors' own workflow: MIGEC was used to demultiplex reads and collapse the reads into UMI consensus sequences, and MiXCR was used for V(D)J alignment. Vaccine-responding clonotypes were defined with edgeR using replicate PBMC samples, requiring FDR below 0.01 and a log2 fold change above 5 up to day 15. Bulk clonotypes were assigned CD4 or CD8 identity according to which sequenced CD4 or CD8 repertoire held them at higher abundance. TCRdb ran its own pipeline on the public reads, namely fastp trimming at Q25 and MiXCR clone calling, and kept in-frame beta chains. Each entry merges the rows of one CDR3 protein and shows their most common DNA and genes. The V and J calls and clone size come from TCRdb's table, not from the authors' own analysis. This sample gives approximately 510,000 distinct CDR3 sequences in total; 20% to 25% of them show up just once. The ten top clones hold around 16% of the sample.

General findings and caveats noted by the study authors: After the booster, most of the clones that had expanded following primary vaccination were detected again (about 95% of CD4 and around 90% of CD8), which suggests that memory was broadly maintained. Because abundant contaminating clonotypes from the bulk population could be contained in FACS-sorted repertoires, computational filtering was required. Compared with the primary T-cell response, the secondary T-cell response was faster but weaker, reaching its peak on day 5 rather than on day 15. The study included only a couple of donors, which limits how far the findings can be generalized. A small share of clonotypes occurred in both CD4 and CD8 compartments, likely arising from convergent recombination.

This clonotype has only a few counts. Its binding antigen is unknown. No much larger clone is present one base from it, and per-base qualities are unavailable. This chain joins TRBV24-1 to TRBJ1-6; TRBD1 aligns with 7 central bases. The sequence was obtained from a man in his late teens or twenties who received the YFV17D yellow fever vaccine. This material consisted of PBMCs, taken roughly 20 days after the first yellow fever vaccination. The CDR3 protein is CATSDLSGTAKNSPLHF. The nucleotide sequence reads TGTGCCACCAGTGATCTATCGGGGACAGCGAAGAATTCACCCCTCCACTTT.